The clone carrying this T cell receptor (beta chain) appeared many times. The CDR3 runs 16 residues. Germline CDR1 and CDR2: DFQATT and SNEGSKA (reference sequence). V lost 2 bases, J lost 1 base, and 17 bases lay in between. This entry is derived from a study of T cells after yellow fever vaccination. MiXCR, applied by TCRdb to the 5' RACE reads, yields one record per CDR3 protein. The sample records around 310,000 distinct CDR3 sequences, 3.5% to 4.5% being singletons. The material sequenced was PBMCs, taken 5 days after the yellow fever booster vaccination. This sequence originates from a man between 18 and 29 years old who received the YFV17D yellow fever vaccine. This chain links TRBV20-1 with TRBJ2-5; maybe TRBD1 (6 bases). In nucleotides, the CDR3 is TGCAGTGCTAGACTGGGACATGCCACCCTCCAAGAGACCCAGTACTTC. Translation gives CSARLGHATLQETQYF.